The rows below give T cell receptor beta chains drawn from one sample of a study of response to subunit inactivated influenza vaccine. In TCRdb, the RT-PCR reads were re-called with MiXCR into one record per CDR3 protein. Of 650,000 or so distinct CDR3 sequences listed, around 15% are singletons. Sequencing used PBMCs from blood, obtained about 14 days before vaccination. The source of these receptors is a man over 45 who received an inactivated influenza vaccine. Both conserved end residues are part of each CDR3. Each record gives: D gene, V gene, clone size, J gene, CDR3 DNA, CDR3 protein. The D gene is left open where the match is weak. Clone size is shown for a subset of rows, as once, few, many or a class of expanded clone.

D gene: TRBD1
V gene: TRBV3-1
clone size: few
J gene: TRBJ1-6
CDR3 DNA: TGTGCCAGCAGCCCTACCGGGACAGCGAATTCACCCCTCCACTTT
CDR3 protein: CASSPTGTANSPLHF

D gene: TRBD2
V gene: TRBV5-1
clone size: many
J gene: TRBJ2-2
CDR3 DNA: TGCGCCAGCAGCTTGAGTTTACTAGCGGGATTGAACACCGGGGAGCTGTTTTTT
CDR3 protein: CASSLSLLAGLNTGELFF

D gene: -
V gene: TRBV20-1
clone size: -
J gene: TRBJ1-5
CDR3 DNA: TGCAGTGCTAGAACAGATAGGGGGAATCAGCCCCAGCATTTT
CDR3 protein: CSARTDRGNQPQHF

D gene: -
V gene: TRBV11-2
clone size: -
J gene: TRBJ1-6
CDR3 DNA: TGTGCCAGCAGCTTAGAACCTCCAGGTTCACCCCTCCACTTT
CDR3 protein: CASSLEPPGSPLHF

D gene: -
V gene: TRBV20-1
clone size: few
J gene: TRBJ2-5
CDR3 DNA: TGCAGTGCACAGAGGCCCAACAGGGAGACCCAGTACTTC
CDR3 protein: CSAQRPNRETQYF

D gene: -
V gene: TRBV20-1
clone size: -
J gene: TRBJ1-6
CDR3 DNA: TGCAGTGCTAGAGAATTTGACAGAGGGAATTCACCCCTCCACTTT
CDR3 protein: CSAREFDRGNSPLHF

D gene: -
V gene: TRBV5-1
clone size: many
J gene: TRBJ1-1
CDR3 DNA: TGCGCCAGCAGCTTGGCTCTACGGGGTACTGAAGCTTTCTTT
CDR3 protein: CASSLALRGTEAFF

D gene: -
V gene: TRBV20-1
clone size: -
J gene: TRBJ1-1
CDR3 DNA: TGCAGTGCTAGACACTCTCCACGGAGAACCAACACTGAAGCTTTCTTT
CDR3 protein: CSARHSPRRTNTEAFF

D gene: TRBD1
V gene: TRBV10-3
clone size: -
J gene: TRBJ2-3
CDR3 DNA: TGTGCCATCAGGGACAGGGCTAGCACAGATACGCAGTATTTT
CDR3 protein: CAIRDRASTDTQYF

D gene: TRBD1
V gene: TRBV5-6
clone size: -
J gene: TRBJ1-4
CDR3 DNA: TGTGCCAGCAGCTTGGGACCGAACAGGGGGCAAGAAAAACTGTTTTTT
CDR3 protein: CASSLGPNRGQEKLFF

D gene: -
V gene: TRBV7-8
clone size: few
J gene: TRBJ1-5
CDR3 DNA: TGTGCCAGCAGCGACGAGGACAGTTACAATCAGCCCCAGCATTTT
CDR3 protein: CASSDEDSYNQPQHF

D gene: -
V gene: TRBV11-1
clone size: few
J gene: TRBJ2-3
CDR3 DNA: TGTGCCAGCAGCTTAGCTTGGGATACGCAGTATTTT
CDR3 protein: CASSLAWDTQYF

D gene: TRBD2
V gene: TRBV20-1
clone size: many
J gene: TRBJ2-1
CDR3 DNA: TGCAGTAGCGGGACTCACAATGAGCAGTTCTTC
CDR3 protein: CSSGTHNEQFF

D gene: TRBD1
V gene: TRBV10-1
clone size: -
J gene: TRBJ2-3
CDR3 DNA: TGCGCCAGCAGTGACTCGGGACAGCCTTTCCAGGGTACGCAGTATTTT
CDR3 protein: CASSDSGQPFQGTQYF

D gene: TRBD1
V gene: TRBV6-2/TRBV6-3
clone size: few
J gene: TRBJ2-1
CDR3 DNA: TGTGCCAGCAGCTGGACAGGGCCTGGTGAGCAGTTCTTC
CDR3 protein: CASSWTGPGEQFF

D gene: TRBD1
V gene: TRBV18
clone size: many
J gene: TRBJ2-1
CDR3 DNA: TGTGCCAGCTCACCACCTAGGGACAGGGTCGATGAGCAGTTCTTC
CDR3 protein: CASSPPRDRVDEQFF

D gene: TRBD1
V gene: TRBV11-2
clone size: few
J gene: TRBJ2-5
CDR3 DNA: TGTGCCAGCAGCTCAGCCGGGACAGCACAAGAGACCCAGTACTTC
CDR3 protein: CASSSAGTAQETQYF

D gene: TRBD1
V gene: TRBV6-2/TRBV6-3
clone size: many
J gene: TRBJ2-2
CDR3 DNA: TGTGCCAGCAGTTCCTTAGGGACAGGGGACACCGGGGAGCTGTTTTTT
CDR3 protein: CASSSLGTGDTGELFF

D gene: TRBD1
V gene: TRBV25-1
clone size: few
J gene: TRBJ1-5
CDR3 DNA: TGTGCCACCCTCCGCGGACGACAGGGGAAGAAAGGTTTGCATTTT
CDR3 protein: CATLRGRQGKKGLHF

D gene: -
V gene: TRBV27
clone size: -
J gene: TRBJ2-1
CDR3 DNA: TGTGCCAGCAGTTTATCGTGGGCGGTTTCCTACAATGAGCAGTTCTTC
CDR3 protein: CASSLSWAVSYNEQFF

D gene: -
V gene: TRBV18
clone size: -
J gene: TRBJ2-3
CDR3 DNA: TGTGCCAGCTCACCAGGGGTCGGCACAGATACGCAGTATTTT
CDR3 protein: CASSPGVGTDTQYF

D gene: -
V gene: TRBV7-9
clone size: many
J gene: TRBJ2-3
CDR3 DNA: TGTGCCAGCAGCCCGGGGTCCACAGATACGCAGTATTTT
CDR3 protein: CASSPGSTDTQYF

D gene: -
V gene: TRBV27
clone size: few
J gene: TRBJ2-1
CDR3 DNA: TGTGCCAGCAGTTTATCTCTGACCCTGGATGAGCAGTTCTTC
CDR3 protein: CASSLSLTLDEQFF

D gene: TRBD1
V gene: TRBV11-2
clone size: many
J gene: TRBJ1-2
CDR3 DNA: TGTGCCAGCAGCTTTAGTCCCTACAGGGGGCGACTCAACTATGGCTACACCTTC
CDR3 protein: CASSFSPYRGRLNYGYTF

D gene: TRBD1
V gene: TRBV20-1
clone size: few
J gene: TRBJ1-1
CDR3 DNA: TGCAGTGCTAGACTCATGGGACAGCAAGCTTTCTTT
CDR3 protein: CSARLMGQQAFF

D gene: TRBD1
V gene: TRBV10-3
clone size: -
J gene: TRBJ1-2
CDR3 DNA: TGTGCCATCAGTGAGTCCCCCACAGGGGACTATGGCTACACCTTC
CDR3 protein: CAISESPTGDYGYTF

D gene: -
V gene: TRBV5-1
clone size: many
J gene: TRBJ1-1
CDR3 DNA: TGCGCCAGCAGCTCCGCCATGGCGGCGAACACTGAAGCTTTCTTT
CDR3 protein: CASSSAMAANTEAFF

D gene: -
V gene: TRBV29-1
clone size: few
J gene: TRBJ1-2
CDR3 DNA: TGCAGCGTCCGGGAGTGGGGTGGCTATGGCTACACCTTC
CDR3 protein: CSVREWGGYGYTF

D gene: -
V gene: TRBV20-1
clone size: many
J gene: TRBJ1-5
CDR3 DNA: TGCAGTGCTAGTGCTGTCGGCCCCCAGCATTTT
CDR3 protein: CSASAVGPQHF

D gene: -
V gene: TRBV5-1
clone size: -
J gene: TRBJ1-1
CDR3 DNA: TGCGCCAGCAGCTTGGAGGGACGGACGAACACTGAAGCTTTCTTT
CDR3 protein: CASSLEGRTNTEAFF

D gene: -
V gene: TRBV20-1
clone size: few
J gene: TRBJ1-1
CDR3 DNA: TGCAGTGCTAGGGAAGACAGGCGGGGGGGACCGAACACTGAAGCTTTCTTT
CDR3 protein: CSAREDRRGGPNTEAFF

D gene: TRBD2
V gene: TRBV7-2
clone size: many
J gene: TRBJ2-1
CDR3 DNA: TGTGCCAGCAGCTCCACTAGCGGGAGTTACAATGAGCAGTTCTTC
CDR3 protein: CASSSTSGSYNEQFF

D gene: TRBD2
V gene: TRBV20-1
clone size: few
J gene: TRBJ2-3
CDR3 DNA: TGCAGTGCTAGAGATATTCTAGCGGAAGATACGCAGTATTTT
CDR3 protein: CSARDILAEDTQYF

D gene: -
V gene: TRBV5-5
clone size: few
J gene: TRBJ2-3
CDR3 DNA: TGTGCCAGCAGCTTAAGGGGGACCACAGATACGCAGTATTTT
CDR3 protein: CASSLRGTTDTQYF

D gene: TRBD1
V gene: TRBV6-5
clone size: -
J gene: TRBJ1-1
CDR3 DNA: TGTGCCAGCAGTTCAGGACAGGGTAGGTTCGTGAACACTGAAGCTTTCTTT
CDR3 protein: CASSSGQGRFVNTEAFF

D gene: -
V gene: TRBV29-1
clone size: -
J gene: TRBJ2-1
CDR3 DNA: TGCAGCGTAGGACGGGGGTCCAACAACTACAATGAGCAGTTCTTC
CDR3 protein: CSVGRGSNNYNEQFF

D gene: -
V gene: TRBV28
clone size: -
J gene: TRBJ1-1
CDR3 DNA: TGTGCCAGCAGTCTCCTTCGTTACAACCCTCCTAACACTGAAGCTTTCTTT
CDR3 protein: CASSLLRYNPPNTEAFF

D gene: -
V gene: TRBV3-1
clone size: -
J gene: TRBJ2-6
CDR3 DNA: TGTGCCAGCAGCCAAGAGCTAAGGGCTGGGGCCAACGTCCTGACTTTC
CDR3 protein: CASSQELRAGANVLTF

D gene: -
V gene: TRBV29-1
clone size: -
J gene: TRBJ2-1
CDR3 DNA: TGCAGCGTTGCTGCCAGGGTGGCCTACAATGAGCAGTTCTTC
CDR3 protein: CSVAARVAYNEQFF

D gene: -
V gene: TRBV7-9
clone size: many
J gene: TRBJ2-3
CDR3 DNA: TGTGCCAGCAGCTTAATCTTGGGAACAGATACGCAGTATTTT
CDR3 protein: CASSLILGTDTQYF

D gene: TRBD2
V gene: TRBV20-1
clone size: few
J gene: TRBJ2-7
CDR3 DNA: TGCAGTGCTAGAGATGGCGGGGGGACCTACGAGCAGTACTTC
CDR3 protein: CSARDGGGTYEQYF

D gene: TRBD1
V gene: TRBV5-1
clone size: -
J gene: TRBJ2-2
CDR3 DNA: TGCGCCAGCAGACCCGGGACAGGGAACACCGGGGAGCTGTTTTTT
CDR3 protein: CASRPGTGNTGELFF

D gene: -
V gene: TRBV19
clone size: few
J gene: TRBJ1-1
CDR3 DNA: TGTGCCAGTAGTATATCCAGGGGAACTGAAGCTTTCTTT
CDR3 protein: CASSISRGTEAFF

D gene: -
V gene: TRBV20-1
clone size: few
J gene: TRBJ2-1
CDR3 DNA: TGCAGTGCTAGTGTAACGGGGTATACCTACAATGAGCAGTTCTTC
CDR3 protein: CSASVTGYTYNEQFF

D gene: TRBD1
V gene: TRBV7-9
clone size: few
J gene: TRBJ2-3
CDR3 DNA: TGTGCCAGCAGCTACTGGACAGGGCTCACAGATACGCAGTATTTT
CDR3 protein: CASSYWTGLTDTQYF

D gene: TRBD2
V gene: TRBV20-1
clone size: few
J gene: TRBJ2-5
CDR3 DNA: TGCAGTGCTAGACACGAACGGACTAGCCGGAAAGAGACCCAGTACTTC
CDR3 protein: CSARHERTSRKETQYF

D gene: -
V gene: TRBV3-1
clone size: many
J gene: TRBJ2-2
CDR3 DNA: TGTGCCAGCAGCCAGACCGGGACGGCGAACACCGGGGAGCTGTTTTTT
CDR3 protein: CASSQTGTANTGELFF

D gene: TRBD1
V gene: TRBV18
clone size: many
J gene: TRBJ2-1
CDR3 DNA: TGTGCCAGCTCACGTCTACAGGGGGCTGGGTACAATGAGCAGTTCTTC
CDR3 protein: CASSRLQGAGYNEQFF

D gene: -
V gene: TRBV7-2
clone size: -
J gene: TRBJ2-3
CDR3 DNA: TGTGCCAGCAGCCCACCCGGATTCGGGGATACGCAGTATTTT
CDR3 protein: CASSPPGFGDTQYF

D gene: -
V gene: TRBV4-3
clone size: many
J gene: TRBJ2-1
CDR3 DNA: TGCGCCAGCAGCCAACAGGGAACGGGGCAGTTCTTC
CDR3 protein: CASSQQGTGQFF

D gene: TRBD1
V gene: TRBV4-2
clone size: -
J gene: TRBJ2-1
CDR3 DNA: TGTGCCAGCAGCCCCCGGGACAGTCAAAATTCCTACAATGAGCAGTTCTTC
CDR3 protein: CASSPRDSQNSYNEQFF

D gene: -
V gene: TRBV10-3
clone size: many
J gene: TRBJ1-2
CDR3 DNA: TGTGCCATCAGTGAGCCAACAGGGAGCGCCTATGGCTACACCTTC
CDR3 protein: CAISEPTGSAYGYTF

D gene: -
V gene: TRBV4-1
clone size: -
J gene: TRBJ2-5
CDR3 DNA: TGCGCCAGCAGCCAAATACGGCGGGAGAGGGGGGTCTGGCAAGAGACCCAGTACTTC
CDR3 protein: CASSQIRRERGVWQETQYF

D gene: -
V gene: TRBV6-5
clone size: few
J gene: TRBJ2-7
CDR3 DNA: TGTGCCAGCAGTTACTCCGGCAGGGTAGGGTACGAGCAGTACTTC
CDR3 protein: CASSYSGRVGYEQYF